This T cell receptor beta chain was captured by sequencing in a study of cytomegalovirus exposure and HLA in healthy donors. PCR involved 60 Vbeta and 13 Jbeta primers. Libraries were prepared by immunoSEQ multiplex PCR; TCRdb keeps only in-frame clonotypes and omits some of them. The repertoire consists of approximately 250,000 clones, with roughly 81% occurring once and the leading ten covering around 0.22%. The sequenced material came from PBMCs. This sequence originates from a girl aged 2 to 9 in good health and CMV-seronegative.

DNA for the CDR3: TGTGCCTGGAGGGTCCCGAGCGGGAACTATGGCTACACCTTC. Protein: CAWRVPSGNYGYTF. The chain combines TRBV30 with TRBJ1-2; D unresolved. V was shortened by 3 bases and J by 2 bases, with 13 bases between the two germline ends. CDR3 length equals 14 residues. Per germline, CDR1 GTSNPN and CDR2 SVGIG (reference sequence).